What follows are 19 T cell receptor beta chains derived from one specimen sequenced in a study of blood T cells in healthy people across ages. A J-beta primer mix and a sample-barcoded 5' primer were used in a second PCR of about 6 to 12 cycles. TCRdb re-analysed the 5' RACE reads in MiXCR, keeping a single row per CDR3 protein. Of about 780,000 distinct CDR3 sequences in the sample, around 24% were seen once. These sequences were also reported in another study, on T cells of mothers and their children.

The sample was blood. The receptors derive from a boy aged 5-17 years in good health.

The chain combines TRBV12-3 or TRBV12-4 with TRBJ1-5; D is uncertain. The CDR3 has 13 amino acids. Trimming stripped 4 bases from V and 0 bases from J, with 4 bases between. CDR3 bases: TGTGCCAGCAGTTCGAATAGCAATCAGCCCCAGCATTTT. Protein: CASSSNSNQPQHF.

The genes are TRBV28 and TRBJ1-5; D unclear. This CDR3 contains 16 residues. CDR1 and CDR2 (germline): MDHEN, SYDVKM. The V end was cut by 5 bases, the J end by 5 bases, with 19 bases between. The DNA of the CDR3 is TGTGCCAGCAGTATTAGAAAGGGCCTAAGGGATCAGCCCCAGCATTTT. This translates into CASSIRKGLRDQPQHF. Drawing the rest from reference TRBV28 and TRBJ1-5, the complete variable domain is DVKVTQSSRYLVKRTGEKVFLECVQDMDHENMFWYRQDPGLGLRLIYFSYDVKMKEKGDIPEGYSVSREKKERFSLILESASTNQTSMYLCASSIRKGLRDQPQHFGDGTRLSIL.

The V gene is TRBV20-1, the J gene TRBJ2-7; 10 nucleotides agree with TRBD2. CDR1 is DFQATT and CDR2 is SNEGSKA in the germline V gene (reference sequence). V gave up 5 bases and J gave up 2 bases; unmatched junction bases: 6. This CDR3 has 14 residues. The CDR3 sequence is CSAVSGGQTYEQYF. The CDR3 coding sequence is TGCAGTGCTGTTAGCGGGGGGCAGACCTACGAGCAGTACTTC.

V is TRBV9 and J is TRBJ2-7; 9 bases match TRBD1. This CDR3 is 13 amino acids long. The V gene end was trimmed by 2 bases and the J gene end by 10 bases; junction bases not matched to a gene: 7. Germline CDR1 and CDR2: SGDLS and YYNGEE. Here the CDR3 DNA reads TGTGCCAGCAGCGTGGAGGGGACAGGGAGACAGTACTTC. Its translation is CASSVEGTGRQYF.

This clonotype was counted a few times. The chain recombines TRBV13 with TRBJ2-2, with no clear D. Germline CDR1 PRHDT, CDR2 FYEKMQ (reference sequence). The CDR3 has 12 residues. Trimming removed 5 bases from V and 5 bases from J, with 6 bases in between. The CDR3 protein is CASSSVTGELFF. The CDR3, as DNA: TGTGCCAGCAGCAGCGTGACCGGGGAGCTGTTTTTT.

The CDR3 nucleotides read TGTGCCAGCCTGACTAGCGGGGCCCCCGTGGATACGCAGTATTTT. This codes for CASLTSGAPVDTQYF. V and J are TRBV6-1 and TRBJ2-3; the match to TRBD2 covers 11 bases. CDR1 and CDR2 from the germline V gene are MNHNS and SASEGT. The CDR3 covers 15 residues. Losses at the gene ends were 8 bases for V and 6 bases for J; bases not matched to a gene: 10.

This clonotype has only a few counts. This chain joins TRBV7-2 and TRBJ2-3; D is perhaps TRBD2 (7 bases). Looked up from germline, CDR1 is SGHTA and CDR2 is FQGNSA. V lost 5 bases and J 4 bases, leaving 25 bases between the germline ends. The CDR3 has 18 residues. CDR3: CASSRGGAGRLGADTQYF. The CDR3 nucleotides are TGTGCCAGCAGCCGTGGGGGGGCAGGGAGGTTGGGGGCAGATACGCAGTATTTT. Looking up the rest from reference TRBV7-2 and TRBJ2-3 gives the full variable domain: GAGVSQSPSNKVTEKGKDVELRCDPISGHTALYWYRQSLGQGLEFLIYFQGNSAPDKSGLPSDRFSAERTGGSVSTLTIQRTQQEDSAVYLCASSRGGAGRLGADTQYFGPGTRLTVL.

This clonotype occurred a few times. The chain has TRBV21-1 and TRBJ1-6; the DNA was not compared with TRBD1, the D call given in the table. TRBV21-1 is a recognized pseudogene. The CDR3 is made up of 14 amino acids. The CDR3 DNA follows: TGTGCCAGCAGCACCCCTTGGTATAATTCACCCCTCCACTTT. Amino acid sequence: CASSTPWYNSPLHF.

This clonotype was seen a few times. The CDR3 loop reads CASSPGQVEKLFF. The CDR3 coding sequence is TGTGCCAGCTCCCCGGGACAGGTCGAAAAACTGTTTTTT. This chain joins TRBV18 and TRBJ1-4; 8 bases align to TRBD1. J gave up 8 bases and V 6 bases, and 5 bases lay outside the gene matches. The germline gives CDR1 KGHSH, CDR2 LQKENI. The CDR3 is 13 residues long. Based on the CDR3 plus reference TRBV18 and TRBJ1-4, the full variable domain is NAGVMQNPRHLVRRRGQEARLRCSPMKGHSHVYWYRQLPEEGLKFMVYLQKENIIDESGMPKERFSAEFPKEGPSILRIQQVVRGDSAAYFCASSPGQVEKLFFGSGTQLSVL.

This clonotype came up a few times. The chain carries TRBV5-1 and TRBJ1-4; D remains unclear. Germline V gives CDR1 SGHRS, CDR2 YFSETQ. Trimming pared 0 bases from V and 5 bases from J, leaving 11 bases between. This CDR3 is 15 amino acids long. This chain's CDR3 is CASSLVPAQNEKLFF. In DNA form, the CDR3 reads TGCGCCAGCAGCTTGGTACCAGCTCAAAATGAAAAACTGTTTTTT.

V usage is TRBV12-3 or TRBV12-4 and J usage is TRBJ2-1; the match to TRBD2 covers 7 bases. V was pared by 8 bases and J by 6 bases, with 7 bases of the junction left unmatched. The CDR3 covers 13 residues. DNA for the CDR3: TGTGCCAGCGGGGAGGGCCTAGCCAATGAGCAGTTCTTC. Residues: CASGEGLANEQFF.

This clonotype appeared a few times. V usage is TRBV2 and J usage is TRBJ1-5, with D maybe TRBD1 (5 bases). The CDR3 has 14 residues. V shed 6 bases and J shed 0 bases, with 9 bases lying between them. In germline, CDR1 is SNHLY, CDR2 FYNNEI. This chain's CDR3 is CASRETDSNQPQHF. The CDR3 DNA sequence: TGTGCCAGCAGGGAGACAGATAGCAATCAGCCCCAGCATTTT.

Regarding this clonotype: Compared with germline, one end of the junction differs, possibly owing to a read error. The gene calls are TRBV24-1 and TRBJ2-5; perhaps TRBD1 as D (5 bases). The DNA matches TRBJ2-1 better at its end, which makes the J call doubtful. The CDR3 loop spans 13 amino acids. The germline CDR1 and CDR2 sequences are KGHDR and SFDVKD. This CDR3 reads CATSRAGKNDQFF. The CDR3 DNA reads TGTGCCACCAGTCGGGCAGGGAAAAATGACCAGTTCTTC.

The chain is built from TRBV7-9 and TRBJ1-4; no reliable D call. The CDR3 covers 14 residues. Trimming removed 5 bases from V and 8 bases from J, with 15 bases in between. Germline CDR1 is SEHNR and CDR2 is FQNEAQ (reference sequence). The CDR3 here is CASSPDPVGEKLFF. The CDR3 DNA reads TGTGCCAGCAGCCCGGACCCGGTGGGGGAAAAACTGTTTTTT.

This clonotype was found a few times. The chain joins TRBV29-1 to TRBJ2-7; 8 nucleotides agree with TRBD1. Unmatched junction bases numbered 10, after V lost 7 bases and J lost 2 bases. The CDR3 has 14 amino acids. Germline V gene data show CDR1 as SQVTM and CDR2 as ANQGSEA. The CDR3 is CSGLSRDRPYEQYF. The CDR3, as DNA: TGCAGCGGCTTATCCCGGGACAGGCCCTACGAGCAGTACTTC.

The CDR3 loop reads CSASQADEQYF. The CDR3 DNA is TGCAGTGCTAGCCAGGCGGACGAGCAGTACTTC. This chain connects TRBV20-1 to TRBJ2-5; D is unclear. TRBJ2-7 explains the end of the DNA better; the J call may be wrong. The CDR3 runs 11 residues. Per germline, CDR1 DFQATT and CDR2 SNEGSKA (reference sequence).

The V and J genes are TRBV20-1 and TRBJ2-7; perhaps D is TRBD1 or TRBD2 (5 bases each). The CDR3 contains 14 residues. V dropped 4 bases and J dropped 3 bases, with 16 bases sitting between them. Germline V CDR1 and CDR2: DFQATT, SNEGSKA (reference sequence). The CDR3 sequence: CSAIDGTEVYEQYF. The CDR3, as DNA: TGCAGTGCTATCGACGGGACCGAGGTCTACGAGCAGTACTTC.

The rearrangement links TRBV7-3 to TRBJ2-3, with 9 nucleotides matching TRBD2. Trimming removed 2 bases from V and 1 base from J; junction bases left unmatched: 4. The CDR3 has 16 residues. Germline loops: CDR1 SGHTA, CDR2 FQGTGA. The CDR3 spells CASSLERLAGTDTQYF. The CDR3 DNA follows: TGTGCCAGCAGCTTAGAACGACTAGCGGGCACAGATACGCAGTATTTT. The whole variable domain, remainder taken from reference TRBV7-3 and TRBJ2-3, is GAGVSQTPSNKVTEKGKYVELRCDPISGHTALYWYRQSLGQGPEFLIYFQGTGAADDSGLPNDRFFAVRPEGSVSTLKIQRTERGDSAVYLCASSLERLAGTDTQYFGPGTRLTVL.

A few counts support this clonotype. V and J are TRBV6-6 and TRBJ2-7; TRBD2 aligns across 7 bases. Germline loops: CDR1 MNHNY, CDR2 SVGAGI (reference sequence). This CDR3 comprises 16 residues. With V trimmed by 6 bases and J by 5 bases, 16 bases remained unmatched. The CDR3 spells CASSLQLQGRGDEQYF. Written as DNA, the CDR3 is TGTGCCAGCAGCCTCCAGCTCCAGGGTCGGGGGGACGAGCAGTACTTC.